This T cell receptor (beta chain) was identified during a study of blood T cell repertoires in COVID-19. Libraries were prepared by immunoSEQ multiplex PCR; TCRdb keeps only in-frame clonotypes and omits some of them. The data hold approximately 230,000 clones, with just over 85% observed a single time. This clone has more than one count but fewer than ten. V was trimmed by 0 bases and J by 9 bases, leaving 21 bases between them. The CDR3 totals 16 residues. Germline V gene sequence: CDR1 SGHRS, CDR2 YFSETQ. The chain links TRBV5-1 to TRBJ1-1; possible D gene TRBD1, 6 bases. This TCR was sampled from a man older than 75 with acute or convalescent COVID-19. The specimen was peripheral blood. The CDR3 spells CASSLVGLRTEEKAFF. CDR3 nucleotides: TGCGCCAGCAGCTTGGTGGGACTACGGACAGAAGAAAAAGCTTTCTTT.